This T cell receptor beta chain is from a study of T cell repertoires in cytomegalovirus infection. Study summary: CMV epitopes used comprised recently identified HLA-C-restricted ones and well-studied HLA-B-restricted ones.

TCRdb re-analysed the reads in MiXCR, keeping a single row per CDR3 protein. The sample yields some 800,000 distinct CDR3 sequences, just under 30% seen once. About this clonotype: Its specificity is not known.

Study observations and caveats: Ex vivo, HLA-C-restricted CMV-specific TCR beta clonotypes prevailed over the rest of the response.

The sequence was collected from a human donor in good health (CMV status not recorded). Some clones in this sample may be carry-over from other donors' samples. The specimen was cultured CD8+ T cells from PBMCs, collected from culture after CMV antigen stimulation.

The CDR3 loop is CASSPRKGGVYEQYF. CDR3 bases: TGTGCCAGTAGTCCCAGAAAAGGGGGCGTATACGAGCAGTACTTC. The V call is TRBV19, the J call TRBJ2-7, with 7 bases identical to TRBD1. V lost 5 bases and J lost 4; bases outside the gene matches: 11. From germline, CDR1 is LNHDA and CDR2 SQIVND (reference sequence). The CDR3 is 15 amino acids.